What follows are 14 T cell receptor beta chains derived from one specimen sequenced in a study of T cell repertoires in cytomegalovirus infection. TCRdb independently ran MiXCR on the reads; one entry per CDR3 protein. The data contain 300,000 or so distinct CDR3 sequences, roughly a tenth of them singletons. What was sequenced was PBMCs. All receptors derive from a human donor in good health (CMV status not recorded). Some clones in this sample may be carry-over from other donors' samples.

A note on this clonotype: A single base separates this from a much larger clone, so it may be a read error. CDR3 region: CASSCSGGTYEQYF. Here the CDR3 DNA reads TGTGCCAGCAGTTGCTCGGGGGGGACCTACGAGCAGTACTTC. The chain combines TRBV6-5 with TRBJ2-7; 8 bases are a match to TRBD2. Germline V lookup: CDR1 MNHEY, CDR2 SVGAGI. This CDR3 contains 14 residues. V lost 4 bases and J lost 2; bases outside the gene matches: 4.

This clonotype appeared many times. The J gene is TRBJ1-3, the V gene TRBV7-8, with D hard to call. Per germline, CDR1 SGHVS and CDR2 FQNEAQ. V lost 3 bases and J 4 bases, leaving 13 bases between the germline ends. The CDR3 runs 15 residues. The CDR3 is CASSFDGEDGNTIYF. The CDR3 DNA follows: TGTGCCAGCAGCTTCGACGGAGAGGACGGAAACACCATATATTTT.

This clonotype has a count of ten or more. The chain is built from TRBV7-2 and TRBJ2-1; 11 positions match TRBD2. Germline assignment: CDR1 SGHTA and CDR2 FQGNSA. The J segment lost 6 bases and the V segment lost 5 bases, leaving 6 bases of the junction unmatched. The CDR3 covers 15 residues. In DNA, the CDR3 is TGTGCCAGCAGCGAGACTAGCGGGGCCCCCAATGAGCAGTTCTTC. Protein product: CASSETSGAPNEQFF. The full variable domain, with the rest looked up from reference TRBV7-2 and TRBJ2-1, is GAGVSQSPSNKVTEKGKDVELRCDPISGHTALYWYRQSLGQGLEFLIYFQGNSAPDKSGLPSDRFSAERTGGSVSTLTIQRTQQEDSAVYLCASSETSGAPNEQFFGPGTRLTVL.

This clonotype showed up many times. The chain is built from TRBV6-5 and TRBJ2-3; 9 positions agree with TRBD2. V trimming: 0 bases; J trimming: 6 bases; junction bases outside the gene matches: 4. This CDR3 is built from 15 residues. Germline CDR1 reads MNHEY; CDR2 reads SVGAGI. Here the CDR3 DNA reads TGTGCCAGCAGTTACTCTGGCGGGGGGGGGGATACGCAGTATTTT. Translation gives CASSYSGGGGDTQYF.

CDR3 loop: CASSRGQGLNTGELFF. Here the CDR3 DNA reads TGTGCCAGCAGCCGAGGACAGGGCTTGAACACCGGGGAGCTGTTTTTT. The gene calls are TRBV3-1 and TRBJ2-2, with 8 bases matching TRBD1. With 4 bases clipped from V and 1 base from J, the junction kept 5 bases outside the gene matches. The CDR3 spans 16 residues. CDR1 and CDR2 from the germline V gene are LGHDT and YNNKEL (reference sequence).

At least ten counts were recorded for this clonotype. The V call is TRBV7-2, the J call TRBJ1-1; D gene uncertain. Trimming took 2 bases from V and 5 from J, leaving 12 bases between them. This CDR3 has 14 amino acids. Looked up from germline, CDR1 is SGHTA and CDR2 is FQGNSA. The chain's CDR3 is CASSLQGLRTEAFF. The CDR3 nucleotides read TGTGCCAGCAGCTTACAAGGCCTGCGGACTGAAGCTTTCTTT.

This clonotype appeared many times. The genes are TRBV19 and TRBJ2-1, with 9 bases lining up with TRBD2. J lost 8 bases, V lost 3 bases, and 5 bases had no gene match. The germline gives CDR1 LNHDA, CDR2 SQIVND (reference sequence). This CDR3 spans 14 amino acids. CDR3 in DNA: TGTGCCAGTAGTATGGTTAGCGGGGGATATGAGCAGTTCTTC. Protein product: CASSMVSGGYEQFF.

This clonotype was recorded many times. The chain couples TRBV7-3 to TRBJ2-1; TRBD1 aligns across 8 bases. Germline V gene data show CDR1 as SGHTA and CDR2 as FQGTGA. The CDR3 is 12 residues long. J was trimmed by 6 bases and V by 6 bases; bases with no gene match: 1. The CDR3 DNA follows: TGTGCCAGCAGTACAGGGGGCAATGAGCAGTTCTTC. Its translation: CASSTGGNEQFF.

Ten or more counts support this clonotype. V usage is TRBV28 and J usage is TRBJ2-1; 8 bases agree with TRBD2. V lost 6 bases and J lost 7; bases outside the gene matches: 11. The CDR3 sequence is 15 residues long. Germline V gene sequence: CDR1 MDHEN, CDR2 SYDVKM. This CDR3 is CASSNGGGRSNEQFF. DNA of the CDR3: TGTGCCAGCAGCAACGGCGGGGGGCGCTCGAATGAGCAGTTCTTC.

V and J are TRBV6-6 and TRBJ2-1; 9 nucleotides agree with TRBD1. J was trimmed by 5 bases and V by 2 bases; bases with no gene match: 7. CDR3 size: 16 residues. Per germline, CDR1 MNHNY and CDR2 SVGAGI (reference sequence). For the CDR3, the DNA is TGTGCCAGCAGTTACACACCGGGACAGGGAGACAATGAGCAGTTCTTC. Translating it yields CASSYTPGQGDNEQFF.

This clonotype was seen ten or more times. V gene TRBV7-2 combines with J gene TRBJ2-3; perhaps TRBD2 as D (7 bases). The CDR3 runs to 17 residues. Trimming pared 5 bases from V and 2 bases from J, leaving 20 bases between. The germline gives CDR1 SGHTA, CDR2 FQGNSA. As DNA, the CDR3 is TGTGCCAGCAGCCCACGACTTCGCGGGGGCTCCACAGATACGCAGTATTTT. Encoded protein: CASSPRLRGGSTDTQYF.

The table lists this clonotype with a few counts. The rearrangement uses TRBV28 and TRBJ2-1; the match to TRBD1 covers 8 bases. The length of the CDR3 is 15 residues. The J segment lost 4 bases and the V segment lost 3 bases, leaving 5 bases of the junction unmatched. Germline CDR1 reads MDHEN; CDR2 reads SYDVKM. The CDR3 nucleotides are TGTGCCAGCAGTTTTTCTGGACAGGGTTACAATGAGCAGTTCTTC. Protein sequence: CASSFSGQGYNEQFF. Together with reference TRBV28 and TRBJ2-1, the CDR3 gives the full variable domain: DVKVTQSSRYLVKRTGEKVFLECVQDMDHENMFWYRQDPGLGLRLIYFSYDVKMKEKGDIPEGYSVSREKKERFSLILESASTNQTSMYLCASSFSGQGYNEQFFGPGTRLTVL.

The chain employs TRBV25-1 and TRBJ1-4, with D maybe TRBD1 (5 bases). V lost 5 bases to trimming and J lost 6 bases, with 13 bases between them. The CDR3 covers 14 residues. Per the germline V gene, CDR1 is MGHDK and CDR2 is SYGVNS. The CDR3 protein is CASSTQGYDEKLFF. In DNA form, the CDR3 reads TGTGCCAGCAGTACCCAGGGTTATGATGAAAAACTGTTTTTT. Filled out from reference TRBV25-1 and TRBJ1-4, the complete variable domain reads EADIYQTPRYLVIGTGKKITLECSQTMGHDKMYWYQQDPGMELHLIHYSYGVNSTEKGDLSSESTVSRIRTEHFPLTLESARPSHTSQYLCASSTQGYDEKLFFGSGTQLSVL.

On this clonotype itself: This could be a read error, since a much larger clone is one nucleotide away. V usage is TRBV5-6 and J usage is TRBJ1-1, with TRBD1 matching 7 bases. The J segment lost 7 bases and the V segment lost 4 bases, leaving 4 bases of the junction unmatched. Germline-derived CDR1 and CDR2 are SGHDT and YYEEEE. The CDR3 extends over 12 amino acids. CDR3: CASSQGDIEAFF. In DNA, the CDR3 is TGTGCCAGCAGCCAGGGGGACATTGAAGCTTTCTTT.